This section outlines one TCR beta chain sequence together with its context. The antigen is undetermined. The sample originates from a study of shared clonotypes between healthy human individuals. Study conclusions and caveats: A handful of donors shared about 4.8% of their naive CD4 clonotypes. Represented genetic and exposure-history diversity was restricted by having few donors.

Every one of the donors was a Caucasian adult that lived in Nashville, Tennessee. An approximately 210 ng quantity of DNA, 25,000 to 30,000 T cell genomes, went into the sorted-subset replicate PCRs. TCRdb's table, derived via immunoSEQ multiplex PCR, lists solely in-frame clones and lacks some. The sample lists more than 2,000,000 clones; approximately 90% were seen once. V lost 0 bases to trimming and J lost 2 bases; unmatched junction nucleotides: 7. The CDR3 extends over 17 amino acids. CDR1 is LGHNA, CDR2 YSLEER, per germline. The chain recombines TRBV4-3 with TRBJ2-7; 10 bases line up with TRBD2. The clonotype comes from a man between 18 and 35 years old in good health. The sample consisted of naive CD4+ T cells sorted from blood. Subset noted: CD45RA+ positively selected. CDR3 DNA: TGCGCCAGCAGCCAAGACTATTGGCTAGCGGGAGCCTACGAGCAGTACTTC. This encodes CASSQDYWLAGAYEQYF.